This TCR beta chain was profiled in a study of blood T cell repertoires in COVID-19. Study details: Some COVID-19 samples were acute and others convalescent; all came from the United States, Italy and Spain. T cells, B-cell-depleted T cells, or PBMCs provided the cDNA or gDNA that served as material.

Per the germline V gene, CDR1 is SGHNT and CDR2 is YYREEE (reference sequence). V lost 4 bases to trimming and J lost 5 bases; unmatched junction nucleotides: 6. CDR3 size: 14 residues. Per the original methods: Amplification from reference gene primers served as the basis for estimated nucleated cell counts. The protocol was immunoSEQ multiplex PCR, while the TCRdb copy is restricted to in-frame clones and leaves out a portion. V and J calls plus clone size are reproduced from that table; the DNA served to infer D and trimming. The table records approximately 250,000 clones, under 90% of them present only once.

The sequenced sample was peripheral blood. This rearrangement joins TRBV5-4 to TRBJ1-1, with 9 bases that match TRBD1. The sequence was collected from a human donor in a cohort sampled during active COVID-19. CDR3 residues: CASSEDRGGTEAFF. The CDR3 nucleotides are TGTGCCAGCAGCGAGGACAGGGGTGGTACTGAAGCTTTCTTT.